One and the same sample provided the 28 T cell receptor beta chains below, sequenced in a study of blood T cell repertoires in COVID-19. Only in-frame clones appear in the TCRdb table, and some are missing; sequencing was by immunoSEQ multiplex PCR. The sample includes roughly 330,000 clones, 88% of them seen just once. The specimen sequenced was peripheral blood. The receptors were sampled from a woman in her 50s with active or convalescent COVID-19.

The CDR3 nucleotides are TGTGCCAGCAGACCAGGGACAGGGGTAGGCGAGCAGTACTTC. Residues: CASRPGTGVGEQYF. V usage is TRBV28 and J usage is TRBJ2-7, with 10 bases matching TRBD1. The CDR3 loop spans 14 amino acids. Trimming at V came to 6 bases and at J to 6 bases, leaving 8 bases not matched to a gene. The V gene's germline CDR1 is MDHEN and CDR2 SYDVKM.

This chain joins TRBV7-9 and TRBJ1-1; 8 positions agree with TRBD1. The J segment lost 8 bases and the V segment lost 5 bases, leaving 4 bases of the junction unmatched. The CDR3 runs to 12 residues. Germline V gives CDR1 SEHNR, CDR2 FQNEAQ (reference sequence). CDR3: CASSDRDREAFF. The CDR3 nucleotides are TGTGCCAGCAGCGACCGGGACAGGGAAGCTTTCTTT.

The chain carries TRBV6-1 and TRBJ1-4; 7 bases agree with TRBD1. CDR3 length: 16 amino acids. The V and J ends lost 3 bases and 4 bases, in that order; junction bases with no gene match: 8. The germline CDR1 and CDR2 sequences are MNHNS and SASEGT. In DNA, the CDR3 is TGTGCCAGCAGTGATACCCCGGGACAGCTTAATGAAAAACTGTTTTTT. This sequence encodes CASSDTPGQLNEKLFF.

The V and J genes are TRBV19 and TRBJ1-1; tentatively, D is TRBD1 (5 bases). This CDR3 has 14 amino acids. Germline loops: CDR1 LNHDA, CDR2 SQIVND (reference sequence). Trimming stripped 6 bases from V and 5 bases from J, with 16 bases between. The chain's CDR3 is CASSYWGTGTEAFF. The CDR3, as DNA: TGTGCCAGTAGCTACTGGGGGACTGGGACTGAAGCTTTCTTT.

Concerning this clone itself: Other DNA variants within this sample encode the same CDR3. The rearrangement uses TRBV7-9 and TRBJ2-1; TRBD2 is a possible D gene (6 bases). The CDR3 is 15 amino acids. V shed 5 bases and J shed 3 bases, with 14 bases lying between them. CDR1 and CDR2 (germline): SEHNR, FQNEAQ (reference sequence). For the CDR3, the DNA is TGTGCCAGCAGCCCAGGGACTGCCATCTACAATGAGCAGTTCTTC. Protein sequence: CASSPGTAIYNEQFF.

The chain has TRBV24-1 and TRBJ2-4; D possibly corresponds to TRBD2 (7 bases). The length of the CDR3 is 17 residues. Trimming removed 0 bases at V and 5 bases at J, with 16 bases between. From germline, CDR1 is KGHDR and CDR2 SFDVKD. The DNA of the CDR3 is TGTGCCACCAGTGATTTGCAAGGGGGGGGAGAAGAAAACATTCAGTACTTC. Translated: CATSDLQGGGEENIQYF.

The chain carries TRBV19 and TRBJ1-1; D possibly corresponds to TRBD1 (6 bases). From germline, CDR1 is LNHDA and CDR2 SQIVND (reference sequence). There are 15 residues in the CDR3. V dropped 7 bases and J dropped 1 base, with 16 bases sitting between them. The chain's CDR3 is CASNLGQIGNTEAFF. The CDR3 DNA sequence: TGTGCCAGTAACCTAGGACAGATAGGGAACACTGAAGCTTTCTTT.

This chain joins TRBV21-1 and TRBJ2-1; the DNA was not used to check the table's D call, TRBD2. TRBV21-1 is designated a pseudogene. This CDR3 comprises 13 residues. CDR3 in amino acids: CASSNGGYNEQFF. CDR3 sequence (DNA): TGTGCCAGCAGCAACGGGGGATACAATGAGCAGTTCTTC.

A few counts support this clone. The rearrangement links TRBV6-5 to TRBJ2-6; D is unresolved. V shed 2 bases and J shed 4 bases, with 3 bases lying between them. Germline V CDR1 and CDR2: MNHEY, SVGAGI. This CDR3 has 13 amino acids. This CDR3 reads CASSYAGANVLTF. CDR3 nucleotide sequence: TGTGCCAGCAGTTACGCGGGGGCCAACGTCCTGACTTTC.

The J gene is TRBJ1-1, the V gene TRBV19; 7 nucleotides match TRBD1. The germline gives CDR1 LNHDA, CDR2 SQIVND (reference sequence). J lost 0 bases, V lost 3 bases, and 1 base had no gene match. The CDR3 totals 14 residues. In DNA, the CDR3 is TGTGCCAGTAGTATGGGACAGCTGAACACTGAAGCTTTCTTT. It specifies CASSMGQLNTEAFF.

The chain has TRBV30 and TRBJ2-7; 7 nucleotides agree with TRBD1. J was trimmed by 1 base and V by 0 bases; bases with no gene match: 6. Germline V gene sequence: CDR1 GTSNPN, CDR2 SVGIG (reference sequence). The CDR3 is 15 amino acids. The CDR3 region is CAWSVPGTVSYEQYF. For the CDR3, the DNA is TGTGCCTGGAGTGTACCAGGGACAGTATCCTACGAGCAGTACTTC.

The V gene is TRBV7-2, the J gene TRBJ1-1; possibly TRBD1 for D (5 bases). Germline values: CDR1 SGHTA, CDR2 FQGNSA. V gave up 2 bases and J gave up 7 bases, with 14 bases separating them. This CDR3 comprises 14 residues. In nucleotides, the CDR3 is TGTGCCAGCAGCTTATCCAGGGAAAGAGGTGAAGCTTTCTTT. Translating gives CASSLSRERGEAFF.

V usage is TRBV7-5 and J usage is TRBJ2-2; TRBD1 is the table's D call, not checked against the DNA. TRBV7-5 is recorded as a pseudogene. CDR3 length: 16 amino acids. The CDR3 DNA sequence: TGTGCCAGAAGCTTATATAGGGGGCGCTTCGCCGGGGAGCTGTTTTTT. It is translated as CARSLYRGRFAGELFF.

The rearrangement links TRBV25-1 to TRBJ2-7; TRBD1 aligns across 12 bases. J gave up 2 bases and V 8 bases, and 7 bases lay outside the gene matches. Germline V gene lookup returns CDR1 MGHDK and CDR2 SYGVNS. The CDR3 extends over 15 amino acids. CDR3 amino acids: CASYPGTGGTYEQYF. The CDR3 DNA reads TGTGCCAGCTATCCCGGGACAGGGGGCACCTACGAGCAGTACTTC.

This chain links TRBV27 with TRBJ1-1; D gene unclear. The CDR3 is 14 residues long. Between the trimmed V and J ends, which lost 7 bases and 7 bases, there was a span of 19 bases. The V gene's germline CDR1 is MNHEY and CDR2 SMNVEV (reference sequence). CDR3 nucleotides: TGTGCCAGCACCTACGACCCGGAACGGGGTGAAGCTTTCTTT. Translated, it gives CASTYDPERGEAFF.

This rearrangement joins TRBV30 to TRBJ2-7; TRBD1 agrees at 10 bases. The CDR3 is 18 residues long. The J segment lost 4 bases and the V segment lost 3 bases, leaving 18 bases of the junction unmatched. Germline V lookup: CDR1 GTSNPN, CDR2 SVGIG (reference sequence). The DNA for the CDR3 is TGTGCCTGGAGAACCACTTTAGGGACAGGGGATAGAGGATACGAGCAGTACTTC. It yields the protein CAWRTTLGTGDRGYEQYF.

The V gene is TRBV2, the J gene TRBJ1-2; 9 bases are shared with TRBD1. Trimming at V came to 2 bases and at J to 3 bases, leaving 16 bases not matched to a gene. Germline lookup yields CDR1 SNHLY and CDR2 FYNNEI. The CDR3 consists of 19 residues. CDR3 loop: CASSESRGTGYGTHYGYTF. CDR3 nucleotides: TGTGCCAGCAGTGAATCACGAGGGACAGGGTACGGAACTCACTATGGCTACACCTTC.

In this sample, this clone turned up once. This chain connects TRBV13 to TRBJ2-7; tentative D call: TRBD2 (6 bases). V was shortened by 5 bases and J by 2 bases, with 16 bases between the two germline ends. Germline values: CDR1 PRHDT, CDR2 FYEKMQ (reference sequence). CDR3 length equals 15 residues. The CDR3 spells CASSRSGERAYEQYF. In DNA form, the CDR3 reads TGTGCCAGCAGCCGATCGGGGGAACGGGCCTACGAGCAGTACTTC.

The gene calls are TRBV28 and TRBJ2-3; 9 bases are a match to TRBD2. CDR1 is MDHEN and CDR2 is SYDVKM in the germline V gene. After removal of 7 bases from V and 4 bases from J, the junction contained 6 bases not matched to a gene. The CDR3 totals 14 residues. CDR3 loop: CASIVAGESDTQYF. For the CDR3, the DNA is TGTGCCAGCATTGTAGCGGGAGAATCAGATACGCAGTATTTT.

This clone came up a few times. The chain combines TRBV12-3 or TRBV12-4 with TRBJ1-2, with 7 bases matching TRBD1. The CDR3 contains 13 residues. J was trimmed by 8 bases and V by 3 bases; bases with no gene match: 6. The CDR3 is CASSLMTGLGYTF. In DNA, the CDR3 is TGTGCCAGCAGTTTGATGACAGGGTTGGGCTACACCTTC.

This chain joins TRBV3-1 (or the pseudogene TRBV3-2) and TRBJ1-2, with D possibly being TRBD1 (5 bases). The CDR3 consists of 17 residues. V lost 1 base to trimming and J lost 5 bases, with 20 bases between them. The germline gives CDR1 LGHDT, CDR2 YNNKEL (reference sequence). CDR3 DNA: TGTGCCAGCAGCCAAGGGCCCCGGGGGTTCGGTGGATATGGCTACACCTTC. This codes for CASSQGPRGFGGYGYTF.

V gene TRBV7-3 combines with J gene TRBJ1-3, with D hard to call. The germline V and J ends were trimmed by 5 bases and 0 bases, with 14 bases remaining between them. The CDR3 consists of 16 residues. Germline CDR1 is SGHTA and CDR2 is FQGTGA. The CDR3 DNA reads TGTGCCAGCAGCCCTACGGGTCGGGACTCTGGAAACACCATATATTTT. Translating it yields CASSPTGRDSGNTIYF.

The V and J genes are TRBV27 and TRBJ2-1; TRBD2 aligns across 12 bases. The CDR3 sequence is 18 residues long. The germline V gene encodes CDR1 MNHEY and CDR2 SMNVEV (reference sequence). The ends lost 6 bases at V and 8 bases at J; junction bases unmatched: 17. CDR3 sequence reads: CASSHRLTGLAGWDEQFF. CDR3 nucleotides: TGTGCCAGCAGCCATAGGCTAACGGGACTAGCGGGTTGGGATGAGCAGTTCTTC.

This chain uses TRBV4-2 with TRBJ1-6, with TRBD1 identical over 9 bases. From germline, CDR1 is LGHNA and CDR2 YNFKEQ. With V trimmed by 2 bases and J by 8 bases, 10 bases remained unmatched. This CDR3 region has 17 residues. CDR3 protein: CASSQTQSGQGYSPLHF. For the CDR3, the DNA is TGTGCCAGCAGCCAAACCCAATCGGGACAGGGTTATTCACCCCTCCACTTT.

This clone was observed a single time. The gene calls are TRBV19 and TRBJ1-1; D unresolved. Trimming cost V 4 bases and J 0 bases, with 15 bases left between them. The V gene's germline CDR1 is LNHDA and CDR2 SQIVND (reference sequence). The CDR3 is 16 amino acids. CDR3 nucleotide sequence: TGTGCCAGTAGTAATGCCCCTAGGAGCTTGAACACTGAAGCTTTCTTT. This translates into CASSNAPRSLNTEAFF.

CDR3: CASKGTSGGRPPIRGEQFF. The CDR3 DNA reads as TGCGCCAGCAAAGGGACTAGCGGGGGCCGCCCCCCGATCCGCGGAGAGCAGTTCTTC. This chain connects TRBV23-1 to TRBJ2-1; 14 positions match TRBD2. TRBV23-1 qualifies as an ORF whose function is uncertain. The CDR3 length is 19 residues. J gave up 10 bases and V 7 bases, and 21 bases lay outside the gene matches.

V is TRBV19 and J is TRBJ1-1, with a tentative D call TRBD1 (6 bases). V shed 5 bases and J shed 7 bases, with 17 bases lying between them. The CDR3 is 14 amino acids. Germline V CDR1 and CDR2: LNHDA, SQIVND (reference sequence). CDR3 in amino acids: CASSLTPGHLEAFF. As DNA, the CDR3 is TGTGCCAGTAGTCTAACACCGGGACACCTTGAAGCTTTCTTT.

V usage is TRBV19 and J usage is TRBJ2-1; D possibly corresponds to TRBD2 (7 bases). In germline, CDR1 is LNHDA, CDR2 SQIVND (reference sequence). The CDR3 is made up of 15 amino acids. Trimming stripped 3 bases from V and 5 bases from J, with 14 bases between. The CDR3 bases are TGTGCCAGTAGTATGGGGAGGGGGAGGAACAATGAGCAGTTCTTC. Translation gives CASSMGRGRNNEQFF.